Detailed here is one TCR beta chain. The sample contains more than one DNA sequence encoding this CDR3. The data stem from a study of blood T cell repertoires in COVID-19. Study as a whole: Sites across the United States, Italy and Spain contributed samples from acute and convalescent COVID-19. T cells, B-cell-depleted T cells, or PBMCs supplied cDNA or gDNA.

The CDR3 totals 15 residues. Germline V gene lookup returns CDR1 SGDLS and CDR2 YYNGEE. Trimming removed 0 bases from V and 4 bases from J; junction bases left unmatched: 3. Original processing methods: Estimation of nucleated cell counts was performed using reference gene primer amplification. The protocol was immunoSEQ multiplex PCR, while the TCRdb copy is restricted to in-frame clones and leaves out a portion. For V, J and clone size, that table is used; D and trimming come from the DNA. The profile shows 150,000 to 200,000 clones, roughly four fifths of them singletons. Sequencing was performed on peripheral blood. This TCR derives from a human donor in a cohort sampled during active COVID-19. V and J are TRBV9 and TRBJ1-2; 10 positions agree with TRBD1. CDR3 sequence: CASSVGQGAGYGYTF. In DNA form, the CDR3 reads TGTGCCAGCAGCGTAGGACAGGGGGCCGGCTATGGCTACACCTTC.